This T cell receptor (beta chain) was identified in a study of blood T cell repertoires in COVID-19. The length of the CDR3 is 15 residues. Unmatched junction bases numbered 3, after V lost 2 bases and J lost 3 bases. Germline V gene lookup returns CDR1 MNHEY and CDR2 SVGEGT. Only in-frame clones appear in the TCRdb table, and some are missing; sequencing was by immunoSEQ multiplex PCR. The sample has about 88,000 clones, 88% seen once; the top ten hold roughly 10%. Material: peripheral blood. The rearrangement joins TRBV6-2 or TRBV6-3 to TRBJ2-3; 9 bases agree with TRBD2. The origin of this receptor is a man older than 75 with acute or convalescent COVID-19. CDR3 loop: CASSYPGLATDTQYF. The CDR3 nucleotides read TGTGCCAGCAGTTACCCGGGACTAGCAACAGATACGCAGTATTTT.